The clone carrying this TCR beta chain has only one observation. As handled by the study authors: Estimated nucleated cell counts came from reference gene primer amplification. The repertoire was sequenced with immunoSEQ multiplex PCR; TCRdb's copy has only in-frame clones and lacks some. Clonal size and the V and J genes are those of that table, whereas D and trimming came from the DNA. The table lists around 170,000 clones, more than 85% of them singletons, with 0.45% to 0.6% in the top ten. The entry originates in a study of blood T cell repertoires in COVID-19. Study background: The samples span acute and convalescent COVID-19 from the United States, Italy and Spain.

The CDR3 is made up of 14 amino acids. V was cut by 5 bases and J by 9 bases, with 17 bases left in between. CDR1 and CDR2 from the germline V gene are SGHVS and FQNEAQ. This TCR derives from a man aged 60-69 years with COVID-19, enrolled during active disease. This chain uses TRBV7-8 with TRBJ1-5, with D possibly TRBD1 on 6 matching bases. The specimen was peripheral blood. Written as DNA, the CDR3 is TGTGCCAGCAGCCTCTACGGGGGGCCCTCGCCCCAGCATTTT. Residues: CASSLYGGPSPQHF.